The 9 T cell receptor beta chains presented below share a single source sample, sequenced in a study of CD8 T cells in ankylosing spondylitis. Each CDR3 protein gets one entry after TCRdb re-called the 5' RACE reads with MiXCR. The profile shows about 140,000 distinct CDR3 sequences, 7% to 9% of them singletons. Sequenced input: synovial fluid, either unsorted or a sorted T cell fraction (not recorded which). All receptors derive from a male donor with ankylosing spondylitis.

This clonotype has just a few counts. The V and J genes are TRBV5-5 and TRBJ2-3; possible D gene TRBD2, 6 bases. V was cut by 3 bases and J by 0 bases, with 8 bases left in between. This CDR3 spans 14 amino acids. Germline CDR1 is SGHKS and CDR2 is YYEKEE (reference sequence). CDR3: CASSSSGSTDTQYF. DNA for the CDR3: TGTGCCAGCAGCTCGAGCGGGAGCACAGATACGCAGTATTTT.

This clonotype was detected many times. This chain uses TRBV7-2 with TRBJ1-2; 10 bases are a match to TRBD1. The germline CDR1 and CDR2 sequences are SGHTA and FQGNSA. The trim removed 2 bases at V and 11 bases at J, leaving 5 bases unmatched. The CDR3 runs to 13 residues. The CDR3 reads CASSLSWDRGYTF. DNA for the CDR3: TGTGCCAGCAGCTTATCTTGGGACAGGGGATACACCTTC.

This clonotype came up many times. This chain joins TRBV7-8 and TRBJ1-2; D not certain. The germline gives CDR1 SGHVS, CDR2 FQNEAQ. Trimming removed 0 bases at V and 7 bases at J, with 6 bases between. There are 12 residues in the CDR3. In DNA, the CDR3 is TGTGCCAGCAGCTTAGCGGCTGGTGGCTACACCTTC. It codes for CASSLAAGGYTF.

This clonotype was seen at least ten times. The chain has TRBV28 and TRBJ2-1; D possibly corresponds to TRBD2 (6 bases). Trimming stripped 6 bases from V and 2 bases from J, with 14 bases between. CDR1 is MDHEN, CDR2 SYDVKM, per germline. The CDR3 length is 15 residues. CDR3 loop: CASRVSGRTYNEQFF. DNA of the CDR3: TGTGCCAGCAGGGTTAGCGGTCGCACCTACAATGAGCAGTTCTTC.

This clonotype occurred many times. The chain recombines TRBV3-1 with TRBJ2-1; D remains ambiguous. V was cut by 3 bases and J by 9 bases, with 9 bases left in between. This CDR3 comprises 12 residues. CDR1 and CDR2 (germline): LGHDT, YNNKEL (reference sequence). As DNA, the CDR3 is TGTGCCAGCAGCCAGGGGAAGGGTGAGCAGTTCTTC. It is translated as CASSQGKGEQFF.

This clonotype was detected ten times or more. This chain joins TRBV10-3 and TRBJ2-1, with a possible D match to TRBD2 (6 bases). The CDR3 loop spans 14 amino acids. The V end was cut by 11 bases, the J end by 1 base, with 15 bases between. Germline-derived CDR1 and CDR2 are ENHRY and SYGVKD. This CDR3 is CAASGTLSYNEQFF. The CDR3 nucleotides read TGTGCCGCCTCCGGGACTCTTTCCTACAATGAGCAGTTCTTC.

J is TRBJ2-5 and V is TRBV7-2; 9 nucleotides match TRBD2. With V trimmed by 3 bases and J by 3 bases, 11 bases remained unmatched. Per the germline V gene, CDR1 is SGHTA and CDR2 is FQGNSA. The CDR3 length is 17 residues. The CDR3 reads CASSFHAAASGKETQYF. In DNA form, the CDR3 reads TGTGCCAGCAGCTTTCACGCGGCGGCTAGCGGGAAAGAGACCCAGTACTTC.

V is TRBV10-3 and J is TRBJ1-5; D is unclear. The V end lost 0 bases, the J end lost 2 bases, and 5 bases lay between the germline ends. The CDR3 extends over 14 amino acids. CDR1 is ENHRY, CDR2 SYGVKD, per germline. The CDR3 protein is CAISESRGNQPQHF. CDR3 in DNA: TGTGCCATCAGTGAGTCAAGAGGCAATCAGCCCCAGCATTTT.

Concerning this clonotype itself: Being one base from a much bigger clone, this may be a read error. This chain uses TRBV3-1 with TRBJ1-1, with TRBD1 matching 7 bases. CDR3 length equals 18 residues. The germline V gene has CDR1 LGHDT and CDR2 YNNKEL (reference sequence). The CDR3 spells CASCQHPGQSKIHTEAFF. In DNA form, the CDR3 reads TGTGCCAGCTGCCAGCATCCGGGACAGTCAAAGATTCACACTGAAGCTTTCTTT.